Each of the 15 T cell receptor beta chains below was sequenced from the same sample in a study of blood T cell repertoires in COVID-19 (dated by TCRdb to the early 2020s). Receptor amplification or capture employed the immunoSEQ multiplex PCR assay. TCRdb took over this immuneACCESS table, retaining in-frame rearrangements with V and J assigned. Such tables are incomplete; in checked studies, under half of the missing clones stem from an unresolved V gene, and the remainder is unexplained. In all, the sample holds about 140,000 clones, and 70% to 90% of those were seen once. The ten largest clones add up to 2.5% to 3% of the sample. Sequencing used peripheral blood. The receptor set was obtained from a man aged 50 to 59 with acute or convalescent COVID-19.

The gene calls are TRBV9 and TRBJ2-5; 9 bases match TRBD1. The V gene end was trimmed by 4 bases and the J gene end by 3 bases; junction bases not matched to a gene: 10. The CDR3 is made up of 16 amino acids. In germline, CDR1 is SGDLS, CDR2 YYNGEE. The chain's CDR3 is CASSPPVRTGEETQYF. The CDR3 DNA reads TGTGCCAGCAGCCCCCCTGTGCGGACAGGGGAAGAGACCCAGTACTTC. The full variable domain, its missing parts supplied by reference TRBV9 and TRBJ2-5, is DSGVTQTPKHLITATGQRVTLRCSPRSGDLSVYWYQQSLDQGLQFLIQYYNGEERAKGNILERFSAQQFPDLHSELNLSSLELGDSALYFCASSPPVRTGEETQYFGPGTRLLVL.

This chain uses TRBV7-2 with TRBJ1-2; D is ambiguous. The CDR3 contains 13 residues. The V gene's germline CDR1 is SGHTA and CDR2 FQGNSA. V gave up 2 bases and J gave up 3 bases, with 7 bases separating them. The CDR3 reads CASSLYGDYGYTF. The CDR3 nucleotides read TGTGCCAGCAGCTTATACGGAGACTATGGCTACACCTTC.

The V and J genes are TRBV6-5 and TRBJ1-5; no clear D. V was shortened by 7 bases and J by 0 bases, with 13 bases between the two germline ends. The germline gives CDR1 MNHEY, CDR2 SVGAGI. CDR3 length: 15 amino acids. The CDR3 nucleotides are TGTGCCAGCAAATCGATAGTTTATAGCAATCAGCCCCAGCATTTT. It codes for CASKSIVYSNQPQHF.

CDR3 DNA: TGTGCCAGCAGCTTAGGGGCGGCAGGGCACCATAATTCACCCCTCCACTTT. The encoded protein is CASSLGAAGHHNSPLHF. The chain has TRBV7-9 and TRBJ1-6; the D gene is possibly TRBD1 (5 bases). Per germline, CDR1 SEHNR and CDR2 FQNEAQ (reference sequence). The CDR3 spans 17 residues. V dropped 1 base and J dropped 5 bases, with 15 bases sitting between them.

The CDR3 DNA follows: TGTGCCAGCAGCTTAACACAGGGGATTTCACCCCTCCACTTT. Translated, it gives CASSLTQGISPLHF. The chain joins TRBV7-9 to TRBJ1-6; 7 bases are shared with TRBD1. Germline trimming cut 2 bases from V and 9 bases from J; bases unmatched to any gene: 4. CDR1 is SEHNR, CDR2 FQNEAQ, per germline (reference sequence). This CDR3 contains 14 residues. Full variable domain (outside the CDR3, taken from reference TRBV7-9 and TRBJ1-6): DTGVSQNPRHKITKRGQNVTFRCDPISEHNRLYWYRQTLGQGPEFLTYFQNEAQLEKSRLLSDRFSAERPKGSFSTLEIQRTEQGDSAMYLCASSLTQGISPLHFGNGTRLTVT.

This chain links TRBV4-2 with TRBJ2-7, with 7 positions matching TRBD2. This CDR3 has 15 residues. Germline CDR1 LGHNA, CDR2 YNFKEQ. V gave up 1 base and J gave up 2 bases; unmatched junction bases: 5. CDR3 sequence reads: CASSQAAGETYEQYF. As DNA, the CDR3 is TGTGCCAGCAGCCAAGCCGCGGGGGAAACCTACGAGCAGTACTTC.

The chain is built from TRBV18 and TRBJ2-5; maybe TRBD1 (5 bases). V was cut by 2 bases and J by 2 bases, with 9 bases left in between. There are 14 residues in the CDR3. Germline CDR1 is KGHSH and CDR2 is LQKENI. The CDR3 DNA reads as TGTGCCAGCTCACCAACAAGGGGTCAAGAGACCCAGTACTTC. It codes for CASSPTRGQETQYF.

The J gene is TRBJ2-1, the V gene TRBV4-1, with a tentative D call TRBD1 (5 bases). This CDR3 is 15 amino acids long. The germline CDR1 and CDR2 sequences are MGHRA and YSYEKL. Trimming left V 0 bases short and J 8 bases short, with 14 bases between. The CDR3 coding sequence is TGCGCCAGCAGCCAAGAAGGGGCCGGCCGTGATGAGCAGTTCTTC. Residues: CASSQEGAGRDEQFF.

The V gene is TRBV6-5, the J gene TRBJ1-2, with 7 nucleotides matching TRBD1. The CDR3 consists of 13 residues. Losses at the gene ends were 6 bases for V and 2 bases for J; bases not matched to a gene: 3. Germline V CDR1 and CDR2: MNHEY, SVGAGI. The CDR3 here is CASSLTGNYGYTF. CDR3 coding DNA: TGTGCCAGCAGCCTGACAGGGAACTATGGCTACACCTTC.

This clone was counted only a few times. The CDR3 loop reads CASSLALSYEQYF. The DNA of the CDR3 is TGCGCCAGCAGCTTAGCACTTTCCTACGAGCAGTACTTC. The rearrangement uses TRBV5-1 and TRBJ2-7; D gene unclear. The germline gives CDR1 SGHRS, CDR2 YFSETQ. The CDR3 sequence is 13 residues long. Deletions cut 2 bases from V and 1 base from J, with 7 bases between. The whole variable domain, filled in from reference TRBV5-1 and TRBJ2-7, reads KAGVTQTPRYLIKTRGQQVTLSCSPISGHRSVSWYQQTPGQGLQFLFEYFSETQRNKGNFPGRFSGRQFSNSRSEMNVSTLELGDSALYLCASSLALSYEQYFGPGTRLTVT.

V is TRBV4-2 and J is TRBJ2-7, with 11 nucleotides matching TRBD2. Trimming cost V 3 bases and J 4 bases; bases outside gene matches: 8. Germline assignment: CDR1 LGHNA and CDR2 YNFKEQ. The CDR3 loop spans 16 amino acids. CDR3 protein: CASSQMTSGNGYEQYF. Here the CDR3 DNA reads TGTGCCAGCAGCCAGATGACTAGCGGGAATGGGTACGAGCAGTACTTC.

This clone has only a few counts. V and J are TRBV7-3 and TRBJ2-2; D is unclear. V was cut by 5 bases and J by 5 bases, with 9 bases left in between. The germline V gene has CDR1 SGHTA and CDR2 FQGTGA. The CDR3 is 13 amino acids. The CDR3 nucleotides are TGTGCCAGCAGCCCCACATTGACCGGGGAGCTGTTTTTT. It yields the protein CASSPTLTGELFF.

J is TRBJ2-1 and V is TRBV11-2, with D unclear. Germline V gene data show CDR1 as SGHAT and CDR2 as FQNNGV. Trimming cost V 5 bases and J 0 bases, with 14 bases left between them. This CDR3 contains 16 residues. The CDR3 sequence is CASSIRHESSYNEQFF. CDR3 sequence (DNA): TGTGCCAGCAGCATCAGACACGAGAGCTCCTACAATGAGCAGTTCTTC. Filled out from reference TRBV11-2 and TRBJ2-1, the complete variable domain reads EAGVAQSPRYKIIEKRQSVAFWCNPISGHATLYWYQQILGQGPKLLIQFQNNGVVDDSQLPKDRFSAERLKGVDSTLKIQPAKLEDSAVYLCASSIRHESSYNEQFFGPGTRLTVL.

This clone has just a few counts. The gene calls are TRBV7-2 and TRBJ1-2; 7 bases are a match to TRBD1. V lost 5 bases to trimming and J lost 5 bases; unmatched junction nucleotides: 8. The CDR3 extends over 14 amino acids. Germline values: CDR1 SGHTA, CDR2 FQGNSA. CDR3: CASSVGTVVYGYTF. CDR3 in DNA: TGTGCCAGCAGCGTAGGGACAGTTGTATATGGCTACACCTTC.

The chain links TRBV7-9 to TRBJ1-4; 10 bases line up with TRBD1. This CDR3 is 17 amino acids long. V was clipped by 6 bases and J by 6 bases; unmatched bases: 13. Germline CDR1 reads SEHNR; CDR2 reads FQNEAQ (reference sequence). The DNA for the CDR3 is TGTGCCAGCAGACGGGGAATATCAGGACAGGGGGATGAAAAACTGTTTTTT. This encodes CASRRGISGQGDEKLFF. The whole variable domain, filled in from reference TRBV7-9 and TRBJ1-4, reads DTGVSQNPRHKITKRGQNVTFRCDPISEHNRLYWYRQTLGQGPEFLTYFQNEAQLEKSRLLSDRFSAERPKGSFSTLEIQRTEQGDSAMYLCASRRGISGQGDEKLFFGSGTQLSVL.